This TCR beta chain was observed in a study of chemoradiotherapy in HPV16-positive cancers. Per germline, CDR1 MNHEY and CDR2 SVGAGI. The CDR3 totals 13 residues. V lost 6 bases to trimming and J lost 7 bases; unmatched junction nucleotides: 5. Generated by immunoSEQ multiplex PCR, the TCRdb table keeps only in-frame clones and is missing some. Of approximately 13,000 clones listed, approximately 80% were seen once; the top ten hold 1.3% to 1.5%. This receptor was taken from a human donor with HPV-associated anogenital cancer. The chain uses TRBV6-5 and TRBJ1-5; TRBD1 agrees at 8 bases. The sample here was taken from a patient who underwent chemoradiotherapy. DNA of the CDR3: TGTGCCAGCAGCCTGGACAGGGCACAGCCCCAGCATTTT. Translating gives CASSLDRAQPQHF.